The clone carrying this T cell receptor (beta chain) has ten or more counts. Its antigen remains unknown. The CDR3 contains 13 residues. Germline CDR1 DFQATT, CDR2 SNEGSKA (reference sequence). V lost 3 bases and J 1 base, leaving 9 bases between the germline ends. No treatment of any kind had been given to any patient before thyroid surgery. The data originate from a study of metastatic and nonmetastatic thyroid tumors. About the study: A comparison of repertoires was made across blood and tumor or nodule tissue from malignant and benign thyroid patients.

In the original processing: Construction of a distant-metastasis classifier for papillary thyroid cancer relied on CDR3 differences across clinicopathological groups. TCRdb re-clonotyped the PCR reads through MiXCR. These V and J calls originate from TCRdb's pipeline instead of the authors' own analysis. The table has approximately 35,000 clones, over 15% seen once; the top ten hold about an eighth. The study's findings and limits: TCR beta diversity was reportedly significantly higher in malignant thyroid tumors than benign nodules, in blood and tumor.

Sample: blood. The chain is built from TRBV20-1 and TRBJ2-5; perhaps TRBD2 as D (6 bases). This receptor was identified in a male donor with papillary thyroid cancer or a benign thyroid nodule (not recorded which). Some clones in this sample may be carry-over from other donors' samples. DNA for the CDR3: TGCAGTGCTAGGGGGGGTGGCCAAGAGACCCAGTACTTC. This translates into CSARGGGQETQYF.